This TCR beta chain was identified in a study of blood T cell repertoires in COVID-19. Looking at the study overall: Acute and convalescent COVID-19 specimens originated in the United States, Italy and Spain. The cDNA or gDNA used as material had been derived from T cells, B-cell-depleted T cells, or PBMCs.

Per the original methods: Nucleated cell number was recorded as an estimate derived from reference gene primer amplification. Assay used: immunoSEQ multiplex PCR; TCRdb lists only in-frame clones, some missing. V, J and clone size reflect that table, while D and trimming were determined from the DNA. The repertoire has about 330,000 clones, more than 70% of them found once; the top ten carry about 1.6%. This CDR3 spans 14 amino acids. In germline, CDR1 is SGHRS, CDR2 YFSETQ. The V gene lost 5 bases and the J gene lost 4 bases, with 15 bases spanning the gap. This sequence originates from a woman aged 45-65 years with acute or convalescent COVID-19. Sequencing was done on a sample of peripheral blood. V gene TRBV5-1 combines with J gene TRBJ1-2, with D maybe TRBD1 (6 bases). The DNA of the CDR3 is TGCGCCAGCAGTTCGCTCAGGGGCGCCTATGGCTACACCTTC. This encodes CASSSLRGAYGYTF.